What follows are 20 T cell receptor beta chains derived from one specimen sequenced in a study of T-cell reconstitution after alpha-beta-depleted transplantation in children. Construction of the TCRbeta library involved unique molecular identifiers. Each CDR3 protein is one row after TCRdb ran MiXCR on the PCR reads. Here the sample spans a few hundred thousand distinct CDR3 sequences, 20% to 30% being singletons. The starting material was PBMCs, mostly from graft donor cells, obtained 360 days after TCRalphabeta/CD19-depleted stem cell transplant. The receptors derive from a female patient aged 2-15 years who had a stem cell transplant for congenital amegakaryocytic thrombocytopenia, so the T cells may come from the graft donor.

The sample holds a few counts of this clonotype. The chain has TRBV12-3 or TRBV12-4 and TRBJ2-4, with a weak D call TRBD1 (6 bases). Trimming removed 2 bases from V and 0 bases from J, with 8 bases in between. This CDR3 is built from 15 residues. This CDR3 is CASSLTGLAKNIQYF. The CDR3 bases are TGTGCCAGCAGTTTAACAGGGTTAGCCAAAAACATTCAGTACTTC.

The V gene is TRBV3-1, the J gene TRBJ2-1; 11 nucleotides line up with TRBD2. Germline CDR1 is LGHDT and CDR2 is YNNKEL (reference sequence). This CDR3 has 16 residues. Trimming cost V 4 bases and J 7 bases; bases outside gene matches: 9. The CDR3 bases are TGTGCCAGCAGCCCCCTTAGCGGGAGGGCCGTGAATGAGCAGTTCTTC. As protein: CASSPLSGRAVNEQFF.

This clonotype was detected only a few times. One junction end disagrees with the germline gene, perhaps due to a read error. This chain uses TRBV9 with TRBJ2-7, with no clear D. The CDR3 runs 15 residues. The germline gives CDR1 SGDLS, CDR2 YYNGEE. CDR3 bases: TGTGCCAGCAGCGCCGCCGGGTCCCCCTCCGACGAGCAGTACTTC. This sequence encodes CASSAAGSPSDEQYF.

The rearrangement uses TRBV28 and TRBJ1-2; D is uncertain. Germline V CDR1 and CDR2: MDHEN, SYDVKM. The CDR3 contains 15 residues. Trimming stripped 2 bases from V and 2 bases from J, with 12 bases between. The CDR3 DNA sequence: TGTGCCAGCAGTTTAATAGGCACGGGAAACTATGGCTACACCTTC. The encoded protein is CASSLIGTGNYGYTF.

This chain joins TRBV4-3 and TRBJ1-2; TRBD1 aligns across 8 bases. The CDR3 runs 14 residues. V was clipped by 4 bases and J by 7 bases; unmatched bases: 8. Germline V gene sequence: CDR1 LGHNA, CDR2 YSLEER. Written as DNA, the CDR3 is TGCGCCAGCAGCCGCCACGGACAGGGTTTTGGCTACACCTTC. It specifies CASSRHGQGFGYTF.

This clonotype was seen at least ten times. V usage is TRBV2 and J usage is TRBJ2-1, with unresolved D. The germline V and J ends were trimmed by 4 bases and 7 bases, with 5 bases remaining between them. CDR1 is SNHLY, CDR2 FYNNEI, per germline. The CDR3 has 11 residues. The CDR3 region has the DNA TGTGCCAGCAGTGTTGAGAATGAGCAGTTCTTC. This codes for CASSVENEQFF.

This clonotype turned up a few times. This chain links TRBV15 with TRBJ2-7; 11 nucleotides line up with TRBD1. The junction had 4 bases not matched to a gene; V was cut back by 0 bases and J by 6 bases. Germline V gives CDR1 LNHNV, CDR2 YYDKDF (reference sequence). This CDR3 comprises 15 residues. The CDR3 loop reads CATSRDRDRGGEQYF. The CDR3, as DNA: TGTGCCACCAGCAGAGACCGGGACAGGGGGGGCGAGCAGTACTTC. Full variable domain (outside the CDR3, taken from reference TRBV15 and TRBJ2-7): DAMVIQNPRYQVTQFGKPVTLSCSQTLNHNVMYWYQQKSSQAPKLLFHYYDKDFNNEADTPDNFQSRRPNTSFCFLDIRSPGLGDTAMYLCATSRDRDRGGEQYFGPGTRLTVT.

The chain recombines TRBV10-3 with TRBJ2-7; TRBD2 might be the D (6 bases). The CDR3 totals 15 residues. Trimming took 0 bases from V and 5 from J, leaving 14 bases between them. Germline CDR1 ENHRY, CDR2 SYGVKD. In nucleotides, the CDR3 is TGTGCCATCAGTGAGTCGACCGGGGGTTTCGACGAGCAGTACTTC. The encoded protein is CAISESTGGFDEQYF.

This clonotype was counted at least ten times. CDR3 protein: CASLRGTPLAGPDTQYF. CDR3 DNA sequence: TGTGCCAGCCTCAGGGGGACGCCTCTAGCGGGACCAGATACGCAGTATTTT. The genes are TRBV2 and TRBJ2-3, with 9 bases lining up with TRBD2. In germline, CDR1 is SNHLY, CDR2 FYNNEI. The junction had 16 bases not matched to a gene; V was cut back by 8 bases and J by 4 bases. The CDR3 spans 17 residues.

The chain combines TRBV4-1 with TRBJ2-3, with 9 positions matching TRBD2. Per the germline V gene, CDR1 is MGHRA and CDR2 is YSYEKL. The trim removed 1 base at V and 1 base at J, leaving 3 bases unmatched. The CDR3 is 16 residues long. Here the CDR3 reads CASSQGLAVGTDTQYF. Written as DNA, the CDR3 is TGCGCCAGCAGCCAAGGACTAGCGGTTGGCACAGATACGCAGTATTTT.

The chain recombines TRBV6-1 with TRBJ2-2; the D gene could be TRBD1 or TRBD2 (6 bases each). The germline V gene encodes CDR1 MNHNS and CDR2 SASEGT. The CDR3 runs to 14 residues. Deletions cut 8 bases from V and 7 bases from J, with 17 bases between. CDR3 region: CASLHTGTLGELFF. Here the CDR3 DNA reads TGTGCCAGCCTCCATACAGGGACTCTCGGGGAGCTGTTTTTT.

This clonotype appeared a few times. This chain links TRBV27 with TRBJ2-1, with 10 bases aligning to TRBD2. Germline-derived CDR1 and CDR2 are MNHEY and SMNVEV (reference sequence). The CDR3 consists of 18 residues. J gave up 3 bases and V 5 bases, and 13 bases lay outside the gene matches. The DNA of the CDR3 is TGTGCCAGCAGTGGGTCTCTAGCGGGAGAGTGGGACTACAATGAGCAGTTCTTC. This gives the protein CASSGSLAGEWDYNEQFF.

V and J are TRBV2 and TRBJ2-1; 12 bases are a match to TRBD1. The V and J ends lost 6 bases and 8 bases, in that order; junction bases with no gene match: 5. This CDR3 has 14 amino acids. CDR1 is SNHLY and CDR2 is FYNNEI in the germline V gene. The CDR3 DNA reads TGTGCCAGCAGGAGGGACAGGGGGCCGGATGAGCAGTTCTTC. Its protein product is CASRRDRGPDEQFF.

This sequence joins TRBV12-3 or TRBV12-4 and TRBJ1-2, with a possible D match to TRBD1 (6 bases). The ends were cut back, 2 bases at V and 6 bases at J, with 10 bases in the middle. CDR3 length: 13 residues. The CDR3 sequence: CASSLTGFDGYTF. CDR3 nucleotides: TGTGCCAGCAGTTTAACAGGGTTCGATGGCTACACCTTC.

The genes are TRBV4-1 and TRBJ2-3, with D uncertain. CDR1 and CDR2 (germline): MGHRA, YSYEKL. Trimming took off 4 bases at V and 1 base at J, with 12 bases between the two ends. This CDR3 spans 15 amino acids. In nucleotides, the CDR3 is TGCGCCAGCAGCCGAAGACCGGAAGGCACAGATACGCAGTATTTT. It specifies CASSRRPEGTDTQYF.

CDR3 sequence reads: CASSSRGGRKDGYTF. CDR3 DNA: TGTGCCAGCAGCTCTAGGGGGGGGCGCAAGGATGGCTACACCTTC. This chain connects TRBV7-2 to TRBJ1-2, with TRBD1 as a possible D gene (6 bases). The V end lost 4 bases, the J end lost 6 bases, and 18 bases lay between the germline ends. Germline V gene sequence: CDR1 SGHTA, CDR2 FQGNSA. This CDR3 contains 15 residues.

The sample holds a few counts of this clonotype. The chain employs TRBV7-8 and TRBJ2-7, with D tentatively TRBD2 (5 bases). Trimming removed 5 bases at V and 4 bases at J, with 18 bases between. This CDR3 comprises 15 residues. Germline V lookup: CDR1 SGHVS, CDR2 FQNEAQ. The chain's CDR3 is CASSNRLAPGYEQYF. The DNA for the CDR3 is TGTGCCAGCAGCAACAGACTGGCCCCGGGGTACGAGCAGTACTTC. The whole variable domain, filled in from reference TRBV7-8 and TRBJ2-7, reads GAGVSQSPRYKVAKRGQDVALRCDPISGHVSLFWYQQALGQGPEFLTYFQNEAQLDKSGLPSDRFFAERPEGSVSTLKIQRTQQEDSAVYLCASSNRLAPGYEQYFGPGTRLTVT.

The rearrangement uses TRBV7-3 and TRBJ2-1; 7 positions agree with TRBD2. The germline V gene has CDR1 SGHTA and CDR2 FQGTGA. After removal of 7 bases from V and 11 bases from J, the junction contained 11 bases not matched to a gene. The CDR3 contains 13 residues. Here the CDR3 DNA reads TGTGCCAGCACTGAGACTTTCGGGGGGAAGCAGTTCTTC. Translated, it gives CASTETFGGKQFF.

This clonotype was counted only a few times. V usage is TRBV21-1 and J usage is TRBJ2-1. TRBV21-1 is reported as a pseudogene. This CDR3 is 16 amino acids long. CDR3 coding DNA: TGTGCCAGCAGCAAAGCGGGGGGGAGCTCCTACAATGAGCAGTTCTTC. This sequence encodes CASSKAGGSSYNEQFF.

This clonotype has a handful of counts. The chain combines TRBV20-1 with TRBJ2-7, with D maybe TRBD2 (6 bases). In germline, CDR1 is DFQATT, CDR2 SNEGSKA (reference sequence). The V end was cut by 0 bases, the J end by 0 bases, with 12 bases between. The CDR3 has 15 amino acids. In DNA form, the CDR3 reads TGCAGTGCTAGAGACTTAGCGGTAAGCTCCTACGAGCAGTACTTC. It specifies CSARDLAVSSYEQYF.